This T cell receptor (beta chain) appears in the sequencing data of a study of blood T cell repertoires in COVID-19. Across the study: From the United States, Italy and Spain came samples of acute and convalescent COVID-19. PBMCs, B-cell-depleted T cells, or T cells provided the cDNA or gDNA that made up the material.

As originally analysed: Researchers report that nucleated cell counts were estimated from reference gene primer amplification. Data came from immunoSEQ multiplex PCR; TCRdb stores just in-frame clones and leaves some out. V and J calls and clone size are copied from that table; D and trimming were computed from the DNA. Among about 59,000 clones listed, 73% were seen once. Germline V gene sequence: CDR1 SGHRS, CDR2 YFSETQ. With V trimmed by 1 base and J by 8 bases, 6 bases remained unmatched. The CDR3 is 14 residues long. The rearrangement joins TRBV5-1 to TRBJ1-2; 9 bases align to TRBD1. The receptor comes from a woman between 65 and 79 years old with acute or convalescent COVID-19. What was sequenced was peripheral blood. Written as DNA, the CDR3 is TGCGCCAGCAGCTTGCAGTGGACAGGGGAGGGCTACACCTTC. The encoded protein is CASSLQWTGEGYTF.